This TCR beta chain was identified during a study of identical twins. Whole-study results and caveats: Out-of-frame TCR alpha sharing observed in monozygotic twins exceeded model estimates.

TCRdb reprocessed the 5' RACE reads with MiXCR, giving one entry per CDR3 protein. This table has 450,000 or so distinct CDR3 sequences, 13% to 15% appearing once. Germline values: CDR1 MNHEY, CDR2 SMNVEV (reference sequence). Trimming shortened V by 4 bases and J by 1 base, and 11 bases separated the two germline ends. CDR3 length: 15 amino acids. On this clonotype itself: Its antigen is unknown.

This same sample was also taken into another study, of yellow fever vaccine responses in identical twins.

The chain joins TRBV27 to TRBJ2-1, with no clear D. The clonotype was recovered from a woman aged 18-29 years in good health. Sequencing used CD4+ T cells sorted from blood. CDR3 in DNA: TGTGCCAGCAGTTCCCGATTCGGGTCCTACAATGAGCAGTTCTTC. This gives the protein CASSSRFGSYNEQFF.